This T cell receptor beta chain was obtained from a study of blood T cells in healthy people across ages. Study findings and constraints: Unsorted PBMCs blocked a conclusive comparison of naive and antigen-experienced cells. The long-lived group displayed more naive CD4+ cells, plus higher diversity, than the aged donors did. Not knowing donor CMV status may have confounded expanded clonotype changes.

The authors ran a second PCR of roughly 6 to 12 cycles using a sample-barcoded 5' primer and a J-beta primer mix. Researchers report that a template-switch adaptor with 12 random nucleotides tagged each cDNA molecule. In TCRdb, the 5' RACE reads were re-called with MiXCR into one record per CDR3 protein. The table includes 650,000 to 800,000 distinct CDR3 sequences, approximately 52% detected once. From germline, CDR1 is LGHDT and CDR2 YNNKEL (reference sequence). The CDR3 spans 15 residues. V gave up 5 bases and J gave up 0 bases, with 14 bases separating them. This clonotype was seen a single time. Its antigen remains unknown. A read error may be the cause here, since a much bigger clone is one base away.

The rearrangement links TRBV3-1 to TRBJ2-7; D call uncertain. The origin of this receptor is a woman over 75 in good health. Sequences were obtained from blood. The CDR3 DNA is TGTGCCAGCAGCATATACTGGACGGACTCCTACGAGCAGTACTTC. Protein: CASSIYWTDSYEQYF.